A selection of T cell receptor beta chains follows, all from one sample in a study. TCRdb passed the RT-PCR reads through MiXCR, listing each CDR3 protein once. Among about 700,000 distinct CDR3 sequences listed, approximately 15% were seen once. Sequencing was performed on memory CD4+ T cells from blood. These TCRs come from a female donor in good health, serving as a healthy control. The conserved cysteine and the conserved F or W are not part of the CDR3 here.

J gene | V gene | CDR3 protein
TRBJ1-5 | TRBV20-1 | SAFYRTNQPQH
TRBJ1-5 | TRBV27 | ASRLQGAGNQPQH
TRBJ2-1 | TRBV11-2 | ASSSFQGPYNEQF
TRBJ2-1 | TRBV7-2 | ASSLDFNEQF
TRBJ2-7 | TRBV28 | ASSPRFGEAGASYEQY
TRBJ2-3 | TRBV5-4 | ASSEGLAGVTDTQY
TRBJ2-3 | TRBV10-3 | AISTARDITDTQY
TRBJ2-1 | TRBV10-1 | ASSDITSGDNEQF
TRBJ1-2 | TRBV6-2/TRBV6-3 | ASRLIRTIYGYT
TRBJ2-7 | TRBV11-2 | ASSLGRLGYEQY
TRBJ2-1 | TRBV7-6 | ASSAGLQGDNEQF
TRBJ2-7 | TRBV28 | ASSQLGGMSLYEQY
TRBJ1-3 | TRBV6-5 | ASSPTGSGGNTIY
TRBJ2-6 | TRBV12-3/TRBV12-4 | ASSLRNSGANVLT
TRBJ2-7 | TRBV29-1 | SVVRTGRHYEQY
TRBJ2-5 | TRBV4-2 | ASSHTGQGGYQETQY
TRBJ2-7 | TRBV18 | ASSIWTSGAYEQY
TRBJ1-3 | TRBV6-5 | ASSYSRSGNTIY
TRBJ2-6 | TRBV20-1 | SAREWQGANVLT
TRBJ1-2 | TRBV9 | ASSVGVDNYGYT
TRBJ2-1 | TRBV14 | ASSRPGLYNEQF
TRBJ2-1 | TRBV7-3 | ASSLRRDNEQF
TRBJ2-1 | TRBV7-2 | ASLTDRRREQF
TRBJ2-7 | TRBV5-6 | ASSLTLDGQGASEQY
TRBJ1-5 | TRBV21-1 | ASRSNRGRSTRQPQH
TRBJ2-1 | TRBV7-2 | ASSLGSGSGGYNEQF
TRBJ2-4 | TRBV20-1 | SAIELEGAKNIQY
TRBJ1-1 | TRBV10-3 | AINVDWNTEAF
TRBJ2-4 | TRBV4-1 | ASSQEPTTIAKNIQY
TRBJ2-1 | TRBV11-2 | ASSLERGGTMRQF
TRBJ2-7 | TRBV7-9 | ASSPEGSLYEQY
TRBJ2-4 | TRBV4-1 | ASSPGLAHNRGDIQY
TRBJ2-7 | TRBV11-2 | ASSFQRAADEQY
TRBJ1-6 | TRBV20-1 | SARDGGQGANSPLH
TRBJ2-1 | TRBV20-1 | SARVGTFYNEQF
TRBJ1-2 | TRBV11-3 | AATPAGGPLDYGYT
TRBJ1-2 | TRBV24-1 | ATSAGQFIRGYT
TRBJ1-2 | TRBV7-2 | ASSPAGGNYGYT
TRBJ1-1 | TRBV20-1 | SPRRGTEAF
TRBJ2-3 | TRBV11-2 | ASSFGRPRTDTQY
TRBJ1-2 | TRBV4-1 | ASSLDEDPRSGYT
TRBJ2-5 | TRBV6-2/TRBV6-3 | ASSPGQWETQY
TRBJ1-5 | TRBV6-1 | ASSGQDNSNQPQH
TRBJ2-7 | TRBV29-1 | SVGRDNPYEQY
TRBJ1-2 | TRBV7-2 | ASSLEGGINYGYT
TRBJ1-5 | TRBV7-2 | ASSSGQGLNQPQH
TRBJ2-1 | TRBV20-1 | STKDRLYNEQF